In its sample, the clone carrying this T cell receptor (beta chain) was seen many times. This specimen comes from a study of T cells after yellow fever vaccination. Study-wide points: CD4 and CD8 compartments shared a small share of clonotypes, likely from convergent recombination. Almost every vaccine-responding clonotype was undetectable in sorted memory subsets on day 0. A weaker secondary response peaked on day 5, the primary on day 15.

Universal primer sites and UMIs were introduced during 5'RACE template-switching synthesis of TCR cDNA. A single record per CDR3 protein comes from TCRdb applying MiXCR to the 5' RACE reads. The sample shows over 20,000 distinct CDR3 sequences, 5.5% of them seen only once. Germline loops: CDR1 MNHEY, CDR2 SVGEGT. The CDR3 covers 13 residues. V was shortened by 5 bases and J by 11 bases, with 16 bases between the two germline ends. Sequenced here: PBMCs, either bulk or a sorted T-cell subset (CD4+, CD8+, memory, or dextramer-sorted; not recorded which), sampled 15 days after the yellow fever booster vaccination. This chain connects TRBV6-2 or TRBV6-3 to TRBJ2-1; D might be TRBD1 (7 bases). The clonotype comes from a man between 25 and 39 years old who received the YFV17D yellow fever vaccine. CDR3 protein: CASSAGTAGKQFF. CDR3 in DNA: TGTGCCAGCAGTGCGGGGACAGCGGGCAAGCAGTTCTTC.